The entry that follows covers one TCR beta chain sequence. The data are from a study of blood T cell repertoires in COVID-19. Background on the study: COVID-19 samples from acute and convalescent phases originated in the United States, Italy and Spain. Sources were T cells, B-cell-depleted T cells, or PBMCs; the material itself was cDNA or gDNA.

As processed by the authors: Reference gene primer amplification yielded estimated nucleated cell counts. Profiled with immunoSEQ multiplex PCR; TCRdb holds only in-frame clones, not every one. V and J calls plus clone size are reproduced from that table; the DNA served to infer D and trimming. The data contain 250,000 to 300,000 clones, 81% of them singletons. V was shortened by 4 bases and J by 0 bases, with 5 bases between the two germline ends. This CDR3 is 13 amino acids long. Germline V gene data show CDR1 as SGHDN and CDR2 as FVKESK. Sequenced: peripheral blood. The J gene is TRBJ2-3, the V gene TRBV14; D remains ambiguous. The sequence was collected from a woman aged 60-75 years with active or convalescent COVID-19. The CDR3 loop is CASSRLSTDTQYF. The DNA for the CDR3 is TGTGCCAGCAGCCGTCTAAGCACAGATACGCAGTATTTT.